Presented here are 14 T cell receptor beta chains from one specimen sequenced in a study of blood T cell repertoires in COVID-19. The repertoire was sequenced with immunoSEQ multiplex PCR; TCRdb's copy has only in-frame clones and lacks some. The repertoire consists of some 220,000 clones, with 82% occurring once and the leading ten covering about 5.6%. The sequencing sample was made of peripheral blood. The receptors come from a woman in her seventies with COVID-19, enrolled during active disease.

In this sample, this clone turned up once. CDR3 DNA sequence: TGTGCCAGCAGTGAAGAGGGACAGGGGAAGCCCCAGCATTTT. It translates to CASSEEGQGKPQHF. The chain joins TRBV2 to TRBJ1-5, with TRBD1 identical over 10 bases. Germline-derived CDR1 and CDR2 are SNHLY and FYNNEI. After removal of 1 base from V and 8 bases from J, the junction contained 2 bases not matched to a gene. The CDR3 extends over 14 amino acids.

Worth noting for this clone: Other DNA sequences in the sample encode the same CDR3. The gene calls are TRBV3-1 (or the pseudogene TRBV3-2) and TRBJ1-1; a possible D gene is TRBD1 (6 bases). This CDR3 is built from 14 residues. Per the germline V gene, CDR1 is LGHDT and CDR2 is YNNKEL (reference sequence). Trimming took 0 bases from V and 5 from J, leaving 10 bases between them. In DNA, the CDR3 is TGTGCCAGCAGCCAAGAACAGGGTCGGACTGAAGCTTTCTTT. Amino acid sequence: CASSQEQGRTEAFF.

The rearrangement links TRBV29-1 to TRBJ1-1, with a tentative D call TRBD1 (5 bases). V lost 0 bases and J lost 2, with 10 bases in between. Germline CDR1 and CDR2: SQVTM and ANQGSEA. The CDR3 is made up of 14 amino acids. This CDR3 reads CSVEEGTGNTEAFF. The CDR3 region has the DNA TGCAGCGTTGAAGAGGGAACAGGAAACACTGAAGCTTTCTTT.

The gene calls are TRBV19 and TRBJ2-2, with 8 bases matching TRBD2. Trimming took 1 base from V and 4 from J; bases not matched to a gene: 8. CDR3 length: 17 residues. The germline CDR1 and CDR2 sequences are LNHDA and SQIVND (reference sequence). CDR3 DNA: TGTGCCAGTAGTATAGTTACCGGGAGGGCGTTCACCGGGGAGCTGTTTTTT. This encodes CASSIVTGRAFTGELFF.

The V call is TRBV5-1, the J call TRBJ2-6, with D possibly TRBD1 on 6 matching bases. Between the trimmed V and J ends, which lost 4 bases and 4 bases, there was a span of 9 bases. The V gene's germline CDR1 is SGHRS and CDR2 YFSETQ. CDR3 length equals 14 residues. CDR3 sequence reads: CASSPGHGANVLTF. CDR3 nucleotide sequence: TGCGCCAGCAGCCCGGGACACGGGGCCAACGTCCTGACTTTC.

V is TRBV2 and J is TRBJ2-1, with TRBD2 identical over 12 bases. The CDR3 spans 16 residues. The germline gives CDR1 SNHLY, CDR2 FYNNEI. V shed 6 bases, J shed 4 bases, and the junction held 7 bases outside the gene matches. CDR3 DNA sequence: TGTGCCAGCAGCCAGAGGACTAGCGGGATATACAATGAGCAGTTCTTC. Residues: CASSQRTSGIYNEQFF.

The chain recombines TRBV10-2 with TRBJ2-7, with no clear D. V was cut by 1 base and J by 6 bases, with 7 bases left in between. The CDR3 extends over 12 amino acids. Germline V gives CDR1 WSHSY, CDR2 SAAADI. The CDR3 DNA reads as TGCGCCAGCAGTGAGTATATTAGCGAGCAGTACTTC. It is translated as CASSEYISEQYF.

V usage is TRBV15 and J usage is TRBJ2-7; 12 bases fit TRBD2. Trimming removed 5 bases from V and 3 bases from J; junction bases left unmatched: 8. Germline CDR1 is LNHNV and CDR2 is YYDKDF (reference sequence). This CDR3 contains 16 residues. CDR3 in amino acids: CATSPTSGRSVYEQYF. The CDR3 nucleotides read TGTGCCACCAGCCCCACTAGCGGGAGGTCCGTCTACGAGCAGTACTTC.

This chain uses TRBV7-8 with TRBJ1-2, with D uncertain. Trimming pared 5 bases from V and 4 bases from J, leaving 14 bases between. This CDR3 is 14 amino acids long. Per the germline V gene, CDR1 is SGHVS and CDR2 is FQNEAQ. CDR3 residues: CASSPSSLSYGYTF. The CDR3 DNA sequence: TGTGCCAGCAGCCCTAGTAGCCTCTCCTATGGCTACACCTTC.

This chain joins TRBV11-2 and TRBJ2-1; 15 nucleotides align to TRBD2. Germline trimming cut 3 bases from V and 7 bases from J; bases unmatched to any gene: 10. The germline gives CDR1 SGHAT, CDR2 FQNNGV. The CDR3 sequence is 18 residues long. The CDR3 loop reads CASSFSGLAGGIGNEQFF. As DNA, the CDR3 is TGTGCCAGCAGCTTCTCGGGACTAGCGGGAGGTATAGGGAATGAGCAGTTCTTC.

V gene TRBV7-3 combines with J gene TRBJ1-1; the match to TRBD1 covers 9 bases. The ends lost 1 base at V and 1 base at J; junction bases unmatched: 1. CDR1 and CDR2 (germline): SGHTA, FQGTGA. This CDR3 contains 15 residues. CDR3 DNA sequence: TGTGCCAGCAGCTTAATGGGACAGGGGAACACTGAAGCTTTCTTT. Protein: CASSLMGQGNTEAFF.

The chain uses TRBV20-1 and TRBJ1-1, with unresolved D. The CDR3 runs 11 residues. Trimming took 1 base from V and 8 from J, leaving 8 bases between them. The germline V gene has CDR1 DFQATT and CDR2 SNEGSKA (reference sequence). The CDR3 loop reads CSARVVQEAFF. CDR3 sequence (DNA): TGCAGTGCTAGAGTAGTCCAAGAAGCTTTCTTT.

This clone was counted once. V and J are TRBV7-9 and TRBJ2-7; TRBD2 aligns across 9 bases. CDR1 is SEHNR, CDR2 FQNEAQ, per germline (reference sequence). Trimming cost V 3 bases and J 4 bases; bases outside gene matches: 7. This CDR3 has 15 amino acids. In DNA form, the CDR3 reads TGTGCCAGCAGCTTGGCGGGAGGGTCTCGATACGAGCAGTACTTC. This translates into CASSLAGGSRYEQYF.

The chain has TRBV24-1 and TRBJ2-3; D call uncertain. V lost 6 bases and J lost 0, with 9 bases in between. Germline CDR1 reads KGHDR; CDR2 reads SFDVKD. The CDR3 covers 14 residues. CDR3 region: CATSSSSSTDTQYF. The CDR3 coding sequence is TGTGCCACCAGTAGTAGCTCTAGCACAGATACGCAGTATTTT.